This is a list of T cell receptor beta chains from one sample in a study of T cell clones after liver transplantation. Sequenced by immunoSEQ multiplex PCR; TCRdb stores in-frame clones only, minus some. The sample carries tens of thousands of clones, 60% to 80% recorded once. The sequenced sample was CD4+ T cells from blood, obtained at the 22-month timepoint. The origin of the receptors is a human patient who received a liver transplant. The graft donor may be the source of some T cells. CDR3s include the opening cysteine and the closing phenylalanine or tryptophan. D genes are given only for firm matches. Expanded clones are given a class, and other clones once, few, many or no size at all.

clone_size	v_call	j_call	d_call	cdr3_aa	cdr3_nt
-	TRBV6-5	TRBJ1-6	-	CASSREYSTNSPLHF	TGTGCCTCCTCCCGGGAATATAGCACTAATTCACCCCTCCACTTT
-	TRBV30	TRBJ1-1	-	CAWSVGLDNTEAFF	TGTGCCTGGAGTGTTGGGCTGGATAACACTGAAGCTTTCTTT
few	TRBV5-1	TRBJ2-7	TRBD2	CASSAGTSGGVQYF	TGCGCCAGCAGCGCAGGGACTAGCGGGGGAGTGCAGTACTTC
-	TRBV6-5	TRBJ1-2	-	CASAGRTGDSGYTF	TGTGCCAGCGCCGGACGGACCGGCGATAGTGGCTACACCTTC
-	TRBV4-2	TRBJ1-6	-	CASSQDREVRASPLHF	TGTGCCAGCAGCCAAGACCGGGAAGTAAGGGCTTCACCCCTCCACTTT
few	TRBV10-3	TRBJ1-2	TRBD1	CAISAGTGYGYTF	TGTGCCATCAGCGCAGGGACAGGGTATGGCTACACCTTC
few	TRBV2	TRBJ2-2	-	CASSLTGTQNTGELFF	TGTGCCAGCAGTCTGACCGGGACTCAGAACACCGGGGAGCTGTTTTTT
-	TRBV28	TRBJ2-3	-	CASSRPRGVTDTQYF	TGTGCCAGCAGTAGACCCAGGGGAGTCACGGATACGCAGTATTTT
-	TRBV27	TRBJ1-5	TRBD1	CASSLTGGFAQPQHF	TGTGCCAGCAGCCTGACAGGGGGCTTCGCTCAGCCCCAGCATTTT
-	TRBV6-1	TRBJ1-2	TRBD1	CASSTRDRGHYGYTF	TGTGCCAGCAGTACCCGGGACAGGGGCCACTATGGCTACACCTTC
-	TRBV10-3	TRBJ2-7	TRBD2	CAISEPSGSSYEQYF	TGTGCCATCAGTGAGCCTAGCGGTTCGTCCTACGAGCAGTACTTC
-	TRBV7-2	TRBJ1-6	-	CASSTSNSPLHF	TGTGCCAGCAGCACCAGCAATTCACCCCTCCACTTT
-	TRBV7-9	TRBJ2-3	TRBD1	CASSFGQADTQYF	TGTGCCAGCAGCTTTGGACAGGCAGATACGCAGTATTTT
-	TRBV19	TRBJ2-6	-	CASSIVRAGANVLTF	TGTGCCAGTAGTATAGTACGAGCTGGGGCCAACGTCCTGACTTTC
-	TRBV15	TRBJ2-5	TRBD1	CATSRGLRDRGRETQYF	TGTGCCACCAGCAGAGGCCTCCGAGACAGGGGGCGAGAGACCCAGTACTTC
-	TRBV28	TRBJ2-7	TRBD2	CASSFFLAGGSYEQYF	TGTGCCAGCAGTTTCTTCCTAGCGGGGGGATCCTACGAGCAGTACTTC
-	TRBV28	TRBJ2-2	-	CASIPRQGHYTGELFF	TGTGCCAGCATCCCGCGGCAGGGACACTACACCGGGGAGCTGTTTTTT
-	TRBV7-9	TRBJ1-4	TRBD1	CASSAGTGGFTTNEKLFF	TGTGCCAGCAGCGCCGGGACAGGGGGCTTCACAACTAATGAAAAACTGTTTTTT
few	TRBV28	TRBJ1-3	-	CASRTTLEGNTIYF	TGTGCCAGCAGGACTACCTTGGAAGGAAACACCATATATTTT
-	TRBV6-1	TRBJ2-7	-	CASQTQYEQYF	TGTGCCAGCCAAACACAGTACGAGCAGTACTTC
-	TRBV19	TRBJ2-2	-	CASLPAEDTGELFF	TGTGCCAGCCTACCCGCCGAGGACACCGGGGAGCTGTTTTTT
-	TRBV5-6	TRBJ1-6	TRBD1	CASSSRQGGSPLHF	TGTGCCAGCAGCTCGAGACAGGGAGGGTCACCCCTCCACTTT
few	TRBV28	TRBJ2-7	-	CASSFSGGRRAYEQYF	TGTGCCAGCAGTTTCTCAGGAGGACGGCGAGCCTACGAGCAGTACTTC
-	TRBV15	TRBJ1-1	-	CATSRGEGPGNTEAFF	TGTGCCACCAGCAGAGGGGAGGGGCCAGGGAACACTGAAGCTTTCTTT
-	TRBV5-1	TRBJ1-1	-	CASRERVGGDTEAFF	TGCGCCAGCAGAGAAAGGGTGGGTGGAGACACTGAAGCTTTCTTT
-	TRBV10-1	TRBJ1-2	TRBD1	CASSPGQGYGYTF	TGCGCCAGCAGTCCGGGACAGGGCTATGGCTACACCTTC
-	TRBV5-5	TRBJ2-1	-	CASSAVGVYNEQFF	TGTGCCAGCAGCGCCGTCGGGGTATACAATGAGCAGTTCTTC
-	TRBV28	TRBJ1-5	TRBD1	CASTLGQAGQPQHF	TGTGCCAGCACCTTAGGACAGGCCGGTCAGCCCCAGCATTTT
-	TRBV10-3	TRBJ2-6	-	CAISESLVSGANVLTF	TGTGCCATCAGTGAAAGTCTGGTCTCTGGGGCCAACGTCCTGACTTTC
-	TRBV21-1	TRBJ2-7	-	CASSTGNRGINEQYF	TGTGCCAGCAGCACAGGGAACAGGGGGATCAACGAGCAGTACTTC
-	TRBV6-5	TRBJ2-6	-	CASSSIRSGANVLTF	TGTGCCAGCAGTTCCATCCGCTCCGGGGCCAACGTCCTGACTTTC
few	TRBV5-6	TRBJ2-1	TRBD1	CASSLARTGEQFF	TGTGCCAGCAGCTTGGCCAGGACAGGTGAGCAGTTCTTC
-	TRBV9	TRBJ1-4	-	CASSVAWESTNEKLFF	TGTGCCAGCAGCGTAGCTTGGGAGTCAACTAATGAAAAACTGTTTTTT
-	TRBV30	TRBJ1-1	-	CAVNRMPTEAFF	TGTGCTGTAAACAGGATGCCCACTGAAGCTTTCTTT
-	TRBV14	TRBJ2-5	-	CASSRTGTPLETQYF	TGTGCCAGCAGCCGCACGGGGACTCCTTTGGAGACCCAGTACTTC
-	TRBV2	TRBJ1-3	TRBD1	CASSRQGAGNTIYF	TGTGCCAGCAGTCGACAGGGAGCCGGAAACACCATATATTTT
-	TRBV5-1	TRBJ2-1	-	CASSLASNNEQFF	TGCGCCAGCAGCTTGGCATCAAACAATGAGCAGTTCTTC
-	TRBV6-1	TRBJ1-1	-	CASTDRRNTEAFF	TGTGCCAGCACGGACCGGCGGAACACTGAAGCTTTCTTT
-	TRBV7-2	TRBJ2-3	-	CASSRTWGDTQYF	TGTGCCAGCAGCCGAACCTGGGGAGATACGCAGTATTTT
-	TRBV11-2	TRBJ2-3	TRBD2	CASSLSGGYTDTQYF	TGTGCCAGCAGCTTGTCGGGGGGATACACAGATACGCAGTATTTT
-	TRBV5-6	TRBJ2-5	-	CASSDLETQYF	TGTGCCAGCAGTGATTTGGAGACCCAGTACTTC
few	TRBV7-3	TRBJ2-1	-	CASSGNGVEVNEQFF	TGTGCCAGCAGCGGGAACGGAGTAGAGGTCAATGAGCAGTTCTTC
once	TRBV6-5	TRBJ2-2	-	CASSALQGNTGELFF	TGTGCCAGCAGTGCCTTACAGGGGAACACCGGGGAGCTGTTTTTT
-	TRBV4-2	TRBJ2-1	-	CASSQDQRGRRNEQFF	TGTGCCAGCAGCCAAGATCAGAGGGGCAGGAGGAATGAGCAGTTCTTC
medium-sized	TRBV6-6	TRBJ1-2	-	CASTGLSSYGYTF	TGTGCCAGCACCGGGCTTTCCTCCTATGGCTACACCTTC
-	TRBV5-1	TRBJ1-6	-	CASSKLGSPLHF	TGCGCCAGCAGCAAGTTAGGGTCACCCCTCCACTTT
-	TRBV27	TRBJ2-3	TRBD2	CASSPGLAGGLDTQYF	TGTGCCAGCAGCCCGGGGCTAGCGGGGGGGCTAGATACGCAGTATTTT
-	TRBV19	TRBJ1-3	TRBD1	CASSTTGIGNTIYF	TGTGCCAGTAGTACGACAGGGATTGGAAACACCATATATTTT
few	TRBV11-2	TRBJ2-1	-	CASSPPNTYNEQFF	TGTGCCAGCAGCCCCCCGAATACCTACAATGAGCAGTTCTTC
-	TRBV5-1	TRBJ1-5	-	CASSLGTVNQPQHF	TGCGCCAGCAGCTTGGGGACAGTCAATCAGCCCCAGCATTTT
-	TRBV5-4	TRBJ2-7	-	CASSFDFYEQYF	TGTGCCAGCAGCTTTGACTTCTACGAGCAGTACTTC
-	TRBV5-4	TRBJ2-1	TRBD1	CASSPRQGHYNEQFF	TGTGCCAGCAGCCCTAGACAGGGGCACTACAATGAGCAGTTCTTC
few	TRBV7-7	TRBJ2-5	-	CASSSSPRTDETQYF	TGTGCTAGCAGCTCCTCTCCTAGAACGGACGAGACCCAGTACTTC
-	TRBV27	TRBJ2-4	-	CASSSQTGAIQYF	TGTGCCAGCAGTTCCCAGACGGGCGCAATTCAGTACTTC
few	TRBV27	TRBJ2-2	TRBD1	CASSVQGRGAGELFF	TGTGCCAGCAGTGTACAGGGGCGAGGGGCCGGGGAGCTGTTTTTT